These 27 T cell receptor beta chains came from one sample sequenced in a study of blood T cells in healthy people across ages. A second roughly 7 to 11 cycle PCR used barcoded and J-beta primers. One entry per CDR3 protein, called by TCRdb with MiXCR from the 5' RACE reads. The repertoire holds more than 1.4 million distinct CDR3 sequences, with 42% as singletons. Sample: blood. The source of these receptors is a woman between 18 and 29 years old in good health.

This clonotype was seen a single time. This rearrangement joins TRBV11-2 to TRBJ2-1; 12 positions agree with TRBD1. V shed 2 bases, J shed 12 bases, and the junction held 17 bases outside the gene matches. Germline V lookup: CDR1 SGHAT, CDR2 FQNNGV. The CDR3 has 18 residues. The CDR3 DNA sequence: TGTGCCAGCAGCTTACAGGTTACACCGGGACAGGGGGCTTATGGGCAGTTCTTC. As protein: CASSLQVTPGQGAYGQFF.

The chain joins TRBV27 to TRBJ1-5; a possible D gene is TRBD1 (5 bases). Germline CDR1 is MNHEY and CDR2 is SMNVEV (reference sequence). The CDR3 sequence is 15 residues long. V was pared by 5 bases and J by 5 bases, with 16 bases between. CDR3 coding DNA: TGTGCCAGCAGTCGCCGGTGGGGGGAAGATCAGCCCCAGCATTTT. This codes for CASSRRWGEDQPQHF.

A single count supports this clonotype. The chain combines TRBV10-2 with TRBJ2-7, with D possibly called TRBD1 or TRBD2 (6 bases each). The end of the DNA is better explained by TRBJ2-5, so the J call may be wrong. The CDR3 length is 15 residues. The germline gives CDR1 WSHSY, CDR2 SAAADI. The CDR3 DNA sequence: TGCGCCAGCAGCGGGGACGTCTGGGGGGCTGAGACCCAGTACTTC. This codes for CASSGDVWGAETQYF.

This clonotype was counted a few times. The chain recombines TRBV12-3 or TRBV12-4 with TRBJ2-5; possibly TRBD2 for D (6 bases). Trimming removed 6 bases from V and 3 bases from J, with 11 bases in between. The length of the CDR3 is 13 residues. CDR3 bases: TGTGCCAGCAGGAGGACTACTAAAGAGACCCAGTACTTC. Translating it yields CASRRTTKETQYF.

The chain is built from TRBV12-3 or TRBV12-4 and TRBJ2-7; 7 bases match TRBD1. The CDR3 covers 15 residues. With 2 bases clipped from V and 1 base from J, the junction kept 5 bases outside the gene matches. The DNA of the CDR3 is TGTGCCAGCAGTTTACGGACAGGTATTTCCTACGAGCAGTACTTC. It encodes CASSLRTGISYEQYF.

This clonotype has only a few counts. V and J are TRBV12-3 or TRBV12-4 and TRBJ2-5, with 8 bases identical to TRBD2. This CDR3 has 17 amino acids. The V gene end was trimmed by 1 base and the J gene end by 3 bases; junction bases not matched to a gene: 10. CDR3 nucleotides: TGTGCCAGCAGTTTAGTGTCGGGGGGGGTAGGAGAAGAGACCCAGTACTTC. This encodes CASSLVSGGVGEETQYF.

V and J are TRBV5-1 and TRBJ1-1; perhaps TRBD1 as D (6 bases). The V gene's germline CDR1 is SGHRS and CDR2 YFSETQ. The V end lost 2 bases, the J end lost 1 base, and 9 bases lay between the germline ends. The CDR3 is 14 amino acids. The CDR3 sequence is CASSFSTGNTEAFF. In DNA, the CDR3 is TGCGCCAGCAGCTTTTCGACAGGGAACACTGAAGCTTTCTTT.

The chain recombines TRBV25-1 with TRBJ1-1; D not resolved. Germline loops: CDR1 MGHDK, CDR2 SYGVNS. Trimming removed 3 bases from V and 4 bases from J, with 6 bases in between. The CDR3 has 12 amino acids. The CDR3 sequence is CASSDGGTEAFF. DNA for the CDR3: TGTGCCAGCAGTGACGGTGGCACTGAAGCTTTCTTT.

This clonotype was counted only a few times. This CDR3 reads CASSLGVPNTEAFF. The CDR3 DNA reads TGTGCCAGCAGTTTAGGGGTCCCAAACACTGAAGCTTTCTTT. The rearrangement links TRBV12-3 or TRBV12-4 to TRBJ1-1, with D unresolved. The CDR3 contains 14 residues. V dropped 1 base and J dropped 2 bases, with 8 bases sitting between them.

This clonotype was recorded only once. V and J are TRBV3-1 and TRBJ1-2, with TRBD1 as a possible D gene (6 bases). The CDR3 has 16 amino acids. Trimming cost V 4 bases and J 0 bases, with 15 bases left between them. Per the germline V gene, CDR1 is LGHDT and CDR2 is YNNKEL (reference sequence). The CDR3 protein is CASSPRGAVANYGYTF. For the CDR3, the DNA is TGTGCCAGCAGCCCAAGGGGGGCGGTAGCTAACTATGGCTACACCTTC.

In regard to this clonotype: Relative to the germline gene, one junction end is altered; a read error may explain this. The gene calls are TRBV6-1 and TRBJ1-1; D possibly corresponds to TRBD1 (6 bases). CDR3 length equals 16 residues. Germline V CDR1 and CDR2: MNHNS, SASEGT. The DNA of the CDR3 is TGCGCCAGCAGTGAGATGGGGGGCGTCCCAACAACTGAAGCTTTCTTT. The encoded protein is CASSEMGGVPTTEAFF.

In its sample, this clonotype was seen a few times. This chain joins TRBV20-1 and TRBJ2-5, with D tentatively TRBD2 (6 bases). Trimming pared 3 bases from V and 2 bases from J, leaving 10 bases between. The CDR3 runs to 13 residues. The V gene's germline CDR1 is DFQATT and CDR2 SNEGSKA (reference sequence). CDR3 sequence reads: CSASLALQETQYF. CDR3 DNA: TGCAGTGCTAGTCTAGCGTTACAAGAGACCCAGTACTTC.

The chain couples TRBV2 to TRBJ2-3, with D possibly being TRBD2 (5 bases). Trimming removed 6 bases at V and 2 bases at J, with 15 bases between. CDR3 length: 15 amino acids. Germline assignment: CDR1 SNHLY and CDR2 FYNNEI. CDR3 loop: CASSVSRAVTDTQYF. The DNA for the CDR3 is TGTGCCAGCAGCGTCTCGCGGGCCGTCACAGATACGCAGTATTTT.

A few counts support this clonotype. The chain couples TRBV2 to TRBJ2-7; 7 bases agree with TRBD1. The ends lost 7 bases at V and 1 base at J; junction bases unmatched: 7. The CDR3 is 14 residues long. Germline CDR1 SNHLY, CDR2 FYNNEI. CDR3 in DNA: TGTGCCAGCAAACGACAGGGAGATTCCTACGAGCAGTACTTC. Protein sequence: CASKRQGDSYEQYF.

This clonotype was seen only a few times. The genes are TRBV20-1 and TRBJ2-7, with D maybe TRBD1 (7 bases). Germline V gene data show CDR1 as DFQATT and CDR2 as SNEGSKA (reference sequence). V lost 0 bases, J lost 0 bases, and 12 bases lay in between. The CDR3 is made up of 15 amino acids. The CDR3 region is CSARDPQGGSYEQYF. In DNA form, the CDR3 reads TGCAGTGCTAGAGATCCCCAGGGGGGCTCCTACGAGCAGTACTTC.

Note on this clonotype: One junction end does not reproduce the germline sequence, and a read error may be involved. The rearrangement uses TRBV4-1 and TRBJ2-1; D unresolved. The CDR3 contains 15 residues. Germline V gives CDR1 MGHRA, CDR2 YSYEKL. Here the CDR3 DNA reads TGCGCCAGCAGCGCACTAAAAAGCTCCTACGATGAGCAGTTCTTC. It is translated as CASSALKSSYDEQFF.

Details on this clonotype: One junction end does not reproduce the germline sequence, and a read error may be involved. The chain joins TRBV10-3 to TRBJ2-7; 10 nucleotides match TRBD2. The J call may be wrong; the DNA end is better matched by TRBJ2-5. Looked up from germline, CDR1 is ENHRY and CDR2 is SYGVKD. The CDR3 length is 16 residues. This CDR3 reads CAIRELLAGVVETQYF. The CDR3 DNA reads TGTGCCATCCGTGAGCTCCTAGCGGGAGTGGTAGAGACCCAGTACTTC.

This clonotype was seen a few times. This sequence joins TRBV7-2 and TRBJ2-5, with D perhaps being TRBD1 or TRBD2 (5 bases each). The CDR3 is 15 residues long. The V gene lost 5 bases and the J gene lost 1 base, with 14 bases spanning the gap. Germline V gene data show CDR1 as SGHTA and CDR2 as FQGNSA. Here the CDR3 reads CASSRHQGPQETQYF. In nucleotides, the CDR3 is TGTGCCAGCAGCAGACACCAGGGACCCCAAGAGACCCAGTACTTC. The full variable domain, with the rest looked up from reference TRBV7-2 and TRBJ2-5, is GAGVSQSPSNKVTEKGKDVELRCDPISGHTALYWYRQSLGQGLEFLIYFQGNSAPDKSGLPSDRFSAERTGGSVSTLTIQRTQQEDSAVYLCASSRHQGPQETQYFGPGTRLLVL.

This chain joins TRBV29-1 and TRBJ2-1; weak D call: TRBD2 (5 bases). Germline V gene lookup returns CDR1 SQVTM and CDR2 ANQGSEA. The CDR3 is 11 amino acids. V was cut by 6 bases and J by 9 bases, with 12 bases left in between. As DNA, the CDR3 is TGCAGCGTGGCACTAGGCGGTGAGCAGTTCTTC. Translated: CSVALGGEQFF.

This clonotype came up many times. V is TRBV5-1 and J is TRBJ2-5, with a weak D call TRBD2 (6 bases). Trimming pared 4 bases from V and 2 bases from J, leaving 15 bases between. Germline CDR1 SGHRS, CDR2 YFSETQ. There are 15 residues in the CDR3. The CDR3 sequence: CASSLTSGTQETQYF. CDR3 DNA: TGCGCCAGCAGCCTGACTTCCGGGACTCAAGAGACCCAGTACTTC.

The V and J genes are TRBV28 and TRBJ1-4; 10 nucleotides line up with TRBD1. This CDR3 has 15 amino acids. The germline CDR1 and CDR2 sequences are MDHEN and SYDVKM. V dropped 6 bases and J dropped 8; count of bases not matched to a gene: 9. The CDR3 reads CASRLTGGGKEKLFF. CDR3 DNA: TGTGCCAGCAGGTTGACAGGGGGCGGAAAGGAAAAACTGTTTTTT.

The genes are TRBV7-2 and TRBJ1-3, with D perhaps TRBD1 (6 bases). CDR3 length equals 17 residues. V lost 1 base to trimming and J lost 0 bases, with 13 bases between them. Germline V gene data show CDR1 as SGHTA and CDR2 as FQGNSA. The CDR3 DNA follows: TGTGCCAGCAGCTTAGGGGTGGGGGGGCCCTCTGGAAACACCATATATTTT. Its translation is CASSLGVGGPSGNTIYF.

The CDR3 coding sequence is TGTGCCAGCAGCAGCCTGGTCAGCAAACGCTATGGCTACACCTTC. Its protein product is CASSSLVSKRYGYTF. This sequence joins TRBV12-3 or TRBV12-4 and TRBJ1-2, with D uncertain. V was cut by 6 bases and J by 4 bases, with 18 bases left in between. The CDR3 contains 15 residues.

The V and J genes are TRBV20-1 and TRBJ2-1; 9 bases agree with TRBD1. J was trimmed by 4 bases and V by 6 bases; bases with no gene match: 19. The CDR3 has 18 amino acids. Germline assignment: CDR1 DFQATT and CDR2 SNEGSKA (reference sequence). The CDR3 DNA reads TGCAGTGCCAACAATCCGGGACAGGGTTTCCGACTGTACAATGAGCAGTTCTTC. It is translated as CSANNPGQGFRLYNEQFF.

The CDR3 reads CASSFLPGPSYNEQFF. The DNA of the CDR3 is TGTGCCAGCAGTTTTCTTCCGGGACCGAGCTACAATGAGCAGTTCTTC. The rearrangement uses TRBV27 and TRBJ2-1, with D possibly called TRBD1 or TRBD2 (5 bases each). CDR3 length: 16 amino acids. The germline CDR1 and CDR2 sequences are MNHEY and SMNVEV (reference sequence). The germline V and J ends were trimmed by 3 bases and 3 bases, with 15 bases remaining between them.

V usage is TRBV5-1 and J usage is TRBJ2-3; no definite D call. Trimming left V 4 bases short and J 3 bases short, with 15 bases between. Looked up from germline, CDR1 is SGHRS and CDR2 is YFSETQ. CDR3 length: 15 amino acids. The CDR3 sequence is CASSPGPTKTDTQYF. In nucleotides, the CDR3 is TGCGCCAGCAGCCCCGGACCCACGAAGACAGATACGCAGTATTTT.

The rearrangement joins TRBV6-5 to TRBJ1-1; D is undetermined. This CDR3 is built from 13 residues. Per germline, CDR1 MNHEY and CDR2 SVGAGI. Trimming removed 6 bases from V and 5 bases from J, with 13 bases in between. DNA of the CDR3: TGTGCCAGCAGGGGAGGGAGGACGACTGAAGCTTTCTTT. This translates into CASRGGRTTEAFF.